This T cell receptor beta chain was profiled in a study of T cell responses to AZD1222 COVID-19 vaccine. Notes on the study in general: Spike-wide coverage was observed for vaccine-associated CD4 TCRs, with dominant responses at 160-218 and 743-854.

Clones were read by immunoSEQ multiplex PCR, and TCRdb kept only the in-frame ones, dropping some. The table shows approximately 140,000 clones, with 85% to 95% occurring only once. Germline V CDR1 and CDR2: SGHRS, YFSETQ. J lost 7 bases, V lost 4 bases, and 17 bases had no gene match. The CDR3 loop spans 18 amino acids. For this clone: The antigen is not known.

The input for sequencing was peripheral blood, taken on day 0 of AZD1222 vaccination. This chain links TRBV5-1 with TRBJ2-2; 9 bases fit TRBD2. The sequence was collected from an adult in good health. CDR3: CASSEYPGLALVGGELFF. In nucleotides, the CDR3 is TGCGCCAGCAGCGAATACCCGGGACTAGCTCTTGTCGGCGGGGAGCTGTTTTTT.